This TCR beta chain was documented in a study of cytomegalovirus exposure and HLA in healthy donors. Study results and limitations: Cytomegalovirus status was reportedly diagnosed by the classifier with high sensitivity and specificity. Association of under 20,000 TCR beta sequences with HLA alleles was found at 0.05 false discovery rate in a later analysis.

This clone was picked up one time. What it binds is not known. Germline CDR1 KGHSH, CDR2 LQKENI. The CDR3 covers 13 residues. Deletions cut 4 bases from V and 4 bases from J, with 8 bases between. The primer mix had 60 Vbeta and 13 Jbeta primers. Profiling relied on immunoSEQ multiplex PCR, and the TCRdb table lists in-frame clones only, not all of them. Among roughly 160,000 clones listed, 60% to 80% were seen once. This clonotype originated in a man aged 50-60 years in good health and CMV-seropositive. Sequencing used PBMCs. This chain connects TRBV18 to TRBJ2-1; perhaps TRBD1 as D (6 bases). The CDR3 DNA is TGTGCCAGCTCACTCGACAGGTACAATGAGCAGTTCTTC. Translation: CASSLDRYNEQFF.